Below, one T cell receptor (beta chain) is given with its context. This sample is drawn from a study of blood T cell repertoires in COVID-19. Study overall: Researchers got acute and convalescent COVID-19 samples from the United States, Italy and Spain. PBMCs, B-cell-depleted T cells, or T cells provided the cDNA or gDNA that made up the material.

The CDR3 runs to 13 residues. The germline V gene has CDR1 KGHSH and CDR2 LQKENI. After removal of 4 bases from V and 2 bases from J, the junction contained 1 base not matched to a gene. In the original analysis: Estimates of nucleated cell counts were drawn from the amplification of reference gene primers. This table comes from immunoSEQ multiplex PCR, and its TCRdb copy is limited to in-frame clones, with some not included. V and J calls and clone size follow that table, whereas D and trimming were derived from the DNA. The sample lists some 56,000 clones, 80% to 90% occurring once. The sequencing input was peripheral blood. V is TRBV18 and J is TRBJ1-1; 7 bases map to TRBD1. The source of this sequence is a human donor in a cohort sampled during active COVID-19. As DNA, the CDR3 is TGTGCCAGCTCACAGGGGGCTAACACTGAAGCTTTCTTT. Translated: CASSQGANTEAFF.